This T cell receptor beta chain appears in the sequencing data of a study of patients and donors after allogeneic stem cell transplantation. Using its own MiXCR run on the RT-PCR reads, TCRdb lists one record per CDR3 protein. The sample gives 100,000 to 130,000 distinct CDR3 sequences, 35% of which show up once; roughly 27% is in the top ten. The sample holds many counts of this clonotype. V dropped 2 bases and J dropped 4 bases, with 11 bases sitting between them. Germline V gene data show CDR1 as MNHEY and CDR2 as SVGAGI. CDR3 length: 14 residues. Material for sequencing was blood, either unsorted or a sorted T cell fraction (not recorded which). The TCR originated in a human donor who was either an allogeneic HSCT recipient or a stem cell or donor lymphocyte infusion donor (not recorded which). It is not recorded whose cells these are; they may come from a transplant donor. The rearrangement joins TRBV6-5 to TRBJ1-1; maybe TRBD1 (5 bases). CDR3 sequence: CASSYGRGRTEAFF. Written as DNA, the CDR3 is TGTGCCAGCAGTTACGGGCGGGGCCGCACTGAAGCTTTCTTT.